Ten or more counts support the clone carrying this TCR beta chain. Its target is unknown. TCRdb reprocessed the 5' RACE reads with MiXCR, giving one entry per CDR3 protein. Altogether roughly 71,000 distinct CDR3 sequences are present, 3.9% being singletons, with the ten largest covering 1% to 1.5%. This CDR3 has 15 residues. J lost 6 bases, V lost 5 bases, and 2 bases had no gene match. Germline V gene data show CDR1 as SGHTA and CDR2 as FQGNSA. The record originates from a study of neurological immune-mediated disorders. General observations from the study: Phylogenetically, 18 of 34 multiple sclerosis patients' repertoires fell into one related-CDR3 cluster, a possible signature. None of the features examined (clinical or MRI) was associated with the multiple sclerosis repertoire cluster.

The specimen sequenced was PBMCs. This TCR was recovered from a man aged 25 to 40 with multiple sclerosis. The chain links TRBV7-2 to TRBJ2-2; 14 nucleotides agree with TRBD2. The CDR3 DNA reads as TGTGCCAGCAGCCGGGGACTAGCGGGGGCCGGGGAGCTGTTTTTT. Protein product: CASSRGLAGAGELFF.